This T cell receptor (beta chain) was obtained from a study of T-cell memory formation after mild COVID-19. The overall study: Clusters were largely donor specific.

Amplification by 5'RACE using constant-segment primers produced TCR alpha and TCR beta cDNA libraries that carried sample barcodes and UMIs. TCRdb re-analysed the 5' RACE reads in MiXCR, keeping a single row per CDR3 protein. The sample consists of fewer than 140,000 distinct CDR3 sequences, around 12% of them appearing once. The clonotype was recovered from an adult woman who had mild COVID-19 (a few samples of this study predate the infection). Cell type and time point are not known. The sequenced sample consisted of PBMCs or a T cell subset sorted from them (not recorded which).

The chain's CDR3 is CASSLGAKAGSSYEQYF. The CDR3 bases are TGTGCCAGCAGCTTAGGGGCTAAGGCAGGGAGCTCCTACGAGCAGTACTTC. The V gene is TRBV7-9, the J gene TRBJ2-7; D tentatively reads TRBD1 or TRBD2 (5 bases each). CDR1 and CDR2 (germline): SEHNR, FQNEAQ (reference sequence). V was cut by 1 base and J by 0 bases, with 16 bases left in between. This CDR3 region has 17 residues.